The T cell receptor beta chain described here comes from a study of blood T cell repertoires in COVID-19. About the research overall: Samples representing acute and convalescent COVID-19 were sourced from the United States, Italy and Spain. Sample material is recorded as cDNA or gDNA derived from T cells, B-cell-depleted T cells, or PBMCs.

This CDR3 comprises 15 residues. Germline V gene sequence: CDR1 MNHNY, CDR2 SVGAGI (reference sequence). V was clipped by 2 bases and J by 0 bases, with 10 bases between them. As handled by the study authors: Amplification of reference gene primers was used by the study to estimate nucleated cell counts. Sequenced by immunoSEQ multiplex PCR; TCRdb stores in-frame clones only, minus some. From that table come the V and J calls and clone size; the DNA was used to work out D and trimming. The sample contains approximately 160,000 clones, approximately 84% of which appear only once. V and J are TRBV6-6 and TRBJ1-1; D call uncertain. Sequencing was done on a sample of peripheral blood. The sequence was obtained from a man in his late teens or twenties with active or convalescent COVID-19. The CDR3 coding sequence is TGTGCCAGCAGTTACGCGCGTACTATGAACACTGAAGCTTTCTTT. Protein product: CASSYARTMNTEAFF.